This T cell receptor (beta chain) was sequenced for a study of tumor-infiltrating lymphocytes in primary liver carcinoma. Germline V CDR1 and CDR2: MNHNY, SVGAGI (reference sequence). The CDR3 extends over 15 amino acids. Between roughly 20 and 31 mg of unsorted bulk tissue served as the source from which RNA and DNA were co-extracted. A word on this clonotype: Compared with germline, one end of the junction differs, possibly owing to a read error.

A primer in the constant region served to generate TCR beta cDNA from approximately 450 ng of total RNA. It was through three nested multiplex PCR rounds of slightly modified ARM-PCR that TCR beta libraries arose. Researchers ran the first two PCR rounds for roughly 11 cycles each with TRBV1-TRBV30 forward primers and a C-beta reverse primer. TCRdb re-analysed the multiplex PCR reads in MiXCR, keeping a single row per CDR3 protein. The sample consists of 150,000 to 200,000 distinct CDR3 sequences, around four fifths of them appearing once. This receptor was obtained from a man aged 40-50 years with primary liver carcinoma and hepatitis B virus infection. The chain has TRBV6-6 and TRBJ2-5, with D unclear. Input material: tumor tissue from primary liver carcinoma. The CDR3 bases are TGTGCCAGTAGTTACTTGGGTAGAGGACAAGAGACCCAGTACTTC. Its protein is CASSYLGRGQETQYF.